These 22 T cell receptor beta chains were all obtained from the same sample, sequenced in a study of shared clonotypes between healthy human individuals (dated by TCRdb to about 2020). The receptor library was made with the immunoSEQ multiplex PCR assay. The table comes from immuneACCESS by way of TCRdb, which keeps in-frame sequences with V and J called. Part of the clones is missing from these tables; in studies checked, under half for an unresolved V gene and the rest for unknown reasons. Within this sample are roughly 1,000,000 clones, with 75% to 85% of them counted one time only. The ten most abundant clones make up 0.5% to 0.65% of the sample. The specimen was memory CD4+ T cells from PBMCs. The cell subset or site label of this sample denotes: CD45RA-negative fraction. The receptors come from a man younger than 35 in good health. Some clones in this sample may be carry-over from other donors' samples.

V usage is TRBV5-1 and J usage is TRBJ1-4; 9 nucleotides line up with TRBD1. Germline trimming cut 0 bases from V and 4 bases from J; bases unmatched to any gene: 1. Germline CDR1 SGHRS, CDR2 YFSETQ. This CDR3 has 15 residues. The CDR3 nucleotides are TGCGCCAGCAGCTTGGGACAGGGGGTTAATGAAAAACTGTTTTTT. It specifies CASSLGQGVNEKLFF.

This rearrangement joins TRBV10-3 to TRBJ2-7; the D is unclear. Trimming shortened V by 2 bases and J by 7 bases, and 3 bases separated the two germline ends. The length of the CDR3 is 10 residues. Germline V gene lookup returns CDR1 ENHRY and CDR2 SYGVKD. In DNA form, the CDR3 reads TGTGCCATCAGTGAGGGTGAGCAGTACTTC. This gives the protein CAISEGEQYF.

The J gene is TRBJ1-3, the V gene TRBV7-3; D is uncertain. The CDR3 loop spans 19 amino acids. From germline, CDR1 is SGHTA and CDR2 FQGTGA. The V gene lost 0 bases and the J gene lost 3 bases, with 21 bases spanning the gap. CDR3 DNA: TGTGCCAGCAGCTTAACGCCGGGCAGCTCCGGGCCGGGTGGAAACACCATATATTTT. It yields the protein CASSLTPGSSGPGGNTIYF.

This clone showed up just once. This rearrangement joins TRBV29-1 to TRBJ1-1; D remains unclear. Trimming took 5 bases from V and 0 from J, leaving 10 bases between them. The CDR3 has 13 amino acids. Germline lookup yields CDR1 SQVTM and CDR2 ANQGSEA. The CDR3 DNA reads TGCAGCGTTCATGGGGTTATGAACACTGAAGCTTTCTTT. Amino acids: CSVHGVMNTEAFF. The whole variable domain, remainder taken from reference TRBV29-1 and TRBJ1-1, is SAVISQKPSRDICQRGTSLTIQCQVDSQVTMMFWYRQQPGQSLTLIATANQGSEATYESGFVIDKFPISRPNLTFSTLTVSNMSPEDSSIYLCSVHGVMNTEAFFGQGTRLTVV.

CDR3 residues: CASSPRVARPYNEQFF. The CDR3 nucleotides are TGTGCCAGCAGTCCAAGGGTGGCCCGGCCCTACAATGAGCAGTTCTTC. The V call is TRBV27, the J call TRBJ2-1; D gene ambiguous. This CDR3 contains 16 residues. V shed 5 bases and J shed 2 bases, with 16 bases lying between them. Germline loops: CDR1 MNHEY, CDR2 SMNVEV (reference sequence).

The chain combines TRBV6-1 with TRBJ1-4; D might be TRBD1 (6 bases). Trimming left V 6 bases short and J 7 bases short, with 12 bases between. In germline, CDR1 is MNHNS, CDR2 SASEGT. This CDR3 contains 13 residues. The CDR3 is CASSRGVGEKLFF. DNA for the CDR3: TGTGCCAGCAGCAGGGGCGTGGGTGAAAAACTGTTTTTT.

This sequence joins TRBV11-2 and TRBJ2-5; D not resolved. The CDR3 is made up of 12 amino acids. Per germline, CDR1 SGHAT and CDR2 FQNNGV. The V end was cut by 7 bases, the J end by 5 bases, with 11 bases between. Written as DNA, the CDR3 is TGTGCCAGCACCCACGCTAGGGAGACCCAGTACTTC. Its translation: CASTHARETQYF.

The chain carries TRBV28 and TRBJ1-5; D uncertain. Per the germline V gene, CDR1 is MDHEN and CDR2 is SYDVKM. Trimming stripped 6 bases from V and 1 base from J, with 13 bases between. This CDR3 is 15 amino acids long. CDR3 in amino acids: CASSGLKVSNQPQHF. The CDR3 DNA follows: TGTGCCAGCAGCGGCCTTAAAGTGAGCAATCAGCCCCAGCATTTT.

This clone is a singleton in its sample. At the DNA level, this CDR3 is encoded by other sequences in the same sample as well. The chain uses TRBV5-1 and TRBJ2-3, with D tentatively TRBD2 (6 bases). Trimming shortened V by 0 bases and J by 5 bases, and 10 bases separated the two germline ends. Per the germline V gene, CDR1 is SGHRS and CDR2 is YFSETQ. The CDR3 is 14 amino acids. CDR3: CASSLGQGGDTQYF. CDR3 in DNA: TGCGCCAGCAGCTTGGGTCAGGGAGGAGATACGCAGTATTTT. Together with reference TRBV5-1 and TRBJ2-3, the CDR3 gives the full variable domain: KAGVTQTPRYLIKTRGQQVTLSCSPISGHRSVSWYQQTPGQGLQFLFEYFSETQRNKGNFPGRFSGRQFSNSRSEMNVSTLELGDSALYLCASSLGQGGDTQYFGPGTRLTVL.

This clone showed up just a few times. The same CDR3 can be traced to other DNA sequences in this sample. The chain recombines TRBV30 with TRBJ2-3; D is unresolved. Trimming removed 0 bases from V and 5 bases from J, with 6 bases in between. The CDR3 is 12 residues long. Germline-derived CDR1 and CDR2 are GTSNPN and SVGIG (reference sequence). CDR3: CAWSVVGDTQYF. In DNA form, the CDR3 reads TGTGCCTGGAGTGTAGTAGGAGATACGCAGTATTTT.

This clone was seen a few times. The CDR3 DNA follows: TGTGCCAGCGCCACGGGGGGAGGCCAGCCCCAGCATTTT. Protein product: CASATGGGQPQHF. The rearrangement uses TRBV7-3 and TRBJ1-5, with a weak D call TRBD1 (5 bases). The CDR3 sequence is 13 residues long. Per the germline V gene, CDR1 is SGHTA and CDR2 is FQGTGA. Trimming took off 8 bases at V and 7 bases at J, with 15 bases between the two ends.

The genes are TRBV23-1 and TRBJ1-5, with TRBD1 matching over 7 bases. TRBV23-1 is filed as an ORF, its function uncertain. The length of the CDR3 is 14 residues. V lost 6 bases, J lost 3 bases, and 5 bases stayed unmatched. CDR3 sequence reads: CASSSDRINQPQHF. DNA for the CDR3: TGCGCCAGCAGCTCGGACAGGATCAATCAGCCCCAGCATTTT.

This chain connects TRBV30 to TRBJ2-7; TRBD1 or TRBD2 may be the D gene (5 bases each). Germline CDR1 and CDR2: GTSNPN and SVGIG (reference sequence). The CDR3 consists of 12 residues. Deletions cut 8 bases from V and 0 bases from J, with 11 bases between. Here the CDR3 reads CAGGRASYEQYF. The DNA of the CDR3 is TGTGCCGGGGGACGGGCCTCCTACGAGCAGTACTTC.

This sequence joins TRBV6-1 and TRBJ2-2, with a weak D call TRBD1 (5 bases). Per germline, CDR1 MNHNS and CDR2 SASEGT. The CDR3 is 15 residues long. V was shortened by 5 bases and J by 5 bases, with 15 bases between the two germline ends. CDR3 protein: CASSRRVSRTGELFF. The CDR3 DNA sequence: TGTGCCAGCAGTCGCAGGGTGTCGCGGACCGGGGAGCTGTTTTTT.

The V call is TRBV30, the J call TRBJ2-1; D is undetermined. The CDR3 length is 14 residues. V was cut by 5 bases and J by 1 base, with 12 bases left in between. Germline V gene lookup returns CDR1 GTSNPN and CDR2 SVGIG (reference sequence). CDR3 sequence reads: CAWLSATSYNEQFF. For the CDR3, the DNA is TGTGCCTGGCTTTCCGCTACATCCTACAATGAGCAGTTCTTC.

This CDR3 reads CASSYLNQPQHF. CDR3 DNA sequence: TGTGCCAGCAGCTACCTAAATCAGCCCCAGCATTTT. J is TRBJ1-5 and V is TRBV5-5; D is ambiguous. This CDR3 region has 12 residues. The germline gives CDR1 SGHKS, CDR2 YYEKEE (reference sequence). V was cut by 3 bases and J by 4 bases, with 5 bases left in between.

The rearrangement joins TRBV7-2 to TRBJ2-3, with TRBD1 as a possible D gene (6 bases). This CDR3 is 15 amino acids long. V lost 5 bases, J lost 0 bases, and 12 bases lay in between. CDR1 and CDR2 from the germline V gene are SGHTA and FQGNSA. DNA of the CDR3: TGTGCCAGCAGCCCCAGGGGACCTAGCACAGATACGCAGTATTTT. Protein: CASSPRGPSTDTQYF.

V is TRBV4-2 and J is TRBJ2-1; 8 nucleotides line up with TRBD2. The CDR3 totals 13 residues. The germline V gene has CDR1 LGHNA and CDR2 YNFKEQ. With 9 bases clipped from V and 4 bases from J, the junction kept 5 bases outside the gene matches. The CDR3 spells CASRSGRYNEQFF. The CDR3 DNA reads TGTGCCAGTAGAAGCGGGAGATACAATGAGCAGTTCTTC.

V usage is TRBV14 and J usage is TRBJ2-3; D is unclear. Germline CDR1 SGHDN, CDR2 FVKESK. V lost 0 bases, J lost 3 bases, and 16 bases lay in between. The length of the CDR3 is 17 residues. The DNA of the CDR3 is TGTGCCAGCAGCCAAGAACCCAGGCCCTTAGCAACAGATACGCAGTATTTT. The encoded protein is CASSQEPRPLATDTQYF.

The V gene is TRBV10-3, the J gene TRBJ2-5; the D is unclear. The length of the CDR3 is 12 residues. V gave up 5 bases and J gave up 0 bases, with 4 bases separating them. CDR1 and CDR2 from the germline V gene are ENHRY and SYGVKD. CDR3 DNA: TGTGCCATCAGTCGGGACCAAGAGACCCAGTACTTC. Translated, it gives CAISRDQETQYF.

Points on this clone: A far bigger clonotype differs at one base, so this is likely a read error. The gene calls are TRBV30 and TRBJ1-5, with 7 positions matching TRBD2. The DNA matches TRBJ2-3 better at its end, which makes the J call doubtful. The CDR3 has 14 residues. Germline V gene data show CDR1 as GTSNPN and CDR2 as SVGIG (reference sequence). This CDR3 is CAWSTGTIDQPQYF. The CDR3 DNA is TGTGCCTGGAGTACTGGGACTATCGATCAGCCCCAGTATTTT.

Only one count was recorded for this clone. V is TRBV5-1 and J is TRBJ1-2, with D possibly being TRBD1 (5 bases). The germline V and J ends were trimmed by 3 bases and 1 base, with 13 bases remaining between them. This CDR3 is 15 amino acids long. Germline V gene data show CDR1 as SGHRS and CDR2 as YFSETQ. CDR3 amino acids: CASSSGTAGNYGYTF. The CDR3 coding sequence is TGCGCCAGCAGCTCGGGGACGGCCGGTAACTATGGCTACACCTTC.